This T cell receptor (beta chain) originates from a study of beta chain features in type 1 diabetes. With 4 bases clipped from V and 5 bases from J, the junction kept 10 bases outside the gene matches. Germline V gene data show CDR1 as MNHEY and CDR2 as SMNVEV (reference sequence). The CDR3 is 15 residues long. Expressed TCRB transcripts were sequenced because the isolated RNA had all been reverse transcribed beforehand. Sequenced naive, central memory and regulatory T cell samples produced an average of about 3.6 million reads. TCRdb's copy holds only in-frame clones and misses some; the assay was immunoSEQ multiplex PCR. This sample has approximately 730,000 clones, with 13% found just once. General study findings and limits: Compared with healthy donors, patients appeared to share more similar naive, central memory and regulatory TCRB repertoires. Type 1 diabetes patients showed fewer insertions and more deletions at VDJ junctions. Type 1 diabetes patients had TCRB CDR3s that were shorter (moderately but significantly so) in all four CD4+ subsets.

This clone was picked up a small number of times. Its antigen is not identified. Sequencing used naive CD4+ T cells from blood. The sequence was collected from a man aged 18 to 29 with type 1 diabetes. This sequence joins TRBV27 and TRBJ1-1; 7 positions match TRBD1. CDR3 DNA: TGTGCCAGCAGTTCGACGACAGGGTGGAGTACTGAAGCTTTCTTT. It is translated as CASSSTTGWSTEAFF.